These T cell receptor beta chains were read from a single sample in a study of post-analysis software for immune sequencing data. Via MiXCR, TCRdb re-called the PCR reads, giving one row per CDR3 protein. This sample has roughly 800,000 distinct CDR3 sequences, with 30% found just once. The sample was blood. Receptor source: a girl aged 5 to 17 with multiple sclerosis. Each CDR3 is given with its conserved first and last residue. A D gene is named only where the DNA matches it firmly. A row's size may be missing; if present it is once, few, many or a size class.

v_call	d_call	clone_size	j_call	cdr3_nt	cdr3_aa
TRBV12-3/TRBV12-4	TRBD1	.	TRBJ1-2	TGTGCCAGCAGTTTAAAGGTTGGGACAGGGATCTATGGCTACACCTTC	CASSLKVGTGIYGYTF
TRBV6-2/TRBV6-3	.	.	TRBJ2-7	TGTGCCAGCAGTTTCGTGTACGAGCAGTACTTC	CASSFVYEQYF
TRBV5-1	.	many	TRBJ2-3	TGCGCCAGCAGCTTGTTTAGCACAGATACGCAGTATTTT	CASSLFSTDTQYF
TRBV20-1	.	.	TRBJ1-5	TGCAGTGCTAGAGATGGGCCAGGGAGCATCAATCAGCCCCAGCATTTT	CSARDGPGSINQPQHF
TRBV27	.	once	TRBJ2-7	TGTGCCAGCAGGGGGTGGGGTGAGGGCTCCTACGAGCAGTACTTC	CASRGWGEGSYEQYF
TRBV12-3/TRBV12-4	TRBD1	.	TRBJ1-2	TGTGCCAGCAGTGCTCCCTCGACAGGGTCTTTTGGCTACACCTTC	CASSAPSTGSFGYTF
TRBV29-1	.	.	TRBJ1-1	TGCAGCGTTGGGTGGCAGAAGGACAACACTGAAGCTTTCTTT	CSVGWQKDNTEAFF
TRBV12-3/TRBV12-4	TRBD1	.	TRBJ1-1	TGTGCCAGCAGTCCGACCCTAGACAGGGGCGGAGACACTGAAGCTTTCTTT	CASSPTLDRGGDTEAFF
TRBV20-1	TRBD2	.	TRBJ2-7	TGCAGTGCTAGTTCGGGAGGCGGAAGCTCCTACGAGCAGTACTTC	CSASSGGGSSYEQYF
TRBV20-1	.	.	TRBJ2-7	TGCAGTGCTAGGGGCCAGTCAGGGGTCTCCTACGAGCAGTACTTC	CSARGQSGVSYEQYF
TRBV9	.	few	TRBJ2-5	TGTGCCAGCAGCGTAGATGGCGATGAGCAGTACTTC	CASSVDGDEQYF
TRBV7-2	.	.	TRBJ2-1	TGTGCCAGCAGCTCCGAGGGCACAGGGTCCGATGAGCAGTTCTTC	CASSSEGTGSDEQFF
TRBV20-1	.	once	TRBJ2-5	TGCAGTGCTAGAGTGCGACGCGCACAAGAGACCCAGTACTTC	CSARVRRAQETQYF
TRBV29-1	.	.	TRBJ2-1	TGCAGCGTTGAAGAGGACACCAACTACAATGAGCAGTTCTTC	CSVEEDTNYNEQFF
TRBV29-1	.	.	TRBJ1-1	TGCAGCGTTGCGCCAGGGCGGATGACTGAAGCTTTCTTT	CSVAPGRMTEAFF
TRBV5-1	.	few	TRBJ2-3	TGCGCCAGCGACACCGGGGCCCTTGGCTCAGATACGCAGTATTTT	CASDTGALGSDTQYF
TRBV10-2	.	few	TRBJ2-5	TGCGCCAGCACCGCAGGTGTTGGAGCGGCCCAGTACTTC	CASTAGVGAAQYF
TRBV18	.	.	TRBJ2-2	TGTGCCAGCTCACCATCCGCGAACACCGGGGAGCTGTTTTTT	CASSPSANTGELFF
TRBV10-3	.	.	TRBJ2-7	TGTGCCATCCCCTACGAGCAGTACTTC	CAIPYEQYF
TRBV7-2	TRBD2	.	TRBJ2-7	TGTGCCAGCAGCAGGAGCGGGAGGGCCGTAGGGTACGAGCAGTACTTC	CASSRSGRAVGYEQYF